These T cell receptor beta chains were read from a single sample in a study of blood T cell repertoires in COVID-19. Generated by immunoSEQ multiplex PCR, the TCRdb table keeps only in-frame clones and is missing some. Seen here are some 300,000 clones, around nine tenths observed once, and the top ten hold about 4%. Source material: PBMCs or T cells enriched from blood (not recorded which). The receptor set was obtained from a woman aged 30 to 39 who had been exposed to COVID-19. CDR3s include the opening cysteine and the closing phenylalanine or tryptophan. Fields, in order: V gene, D gene, clone size, J gene, CDR3 length, CDR3 DNA, CDR3 protein. The D gene is left open where the match is weak. Not every row has a clone size; where given, it reads once, few, many or a size class.

TRBV5-1	TRBD1	once	TRBJ2-1	16	TGCGCCAGCAGCTTGGACCCGGGACAGGGTATCCATGAGCAGTTCTTC	CASSLDPGQGIHEQFF
TRBV27	.	few	TRBJ2-1	12	TGTGCCAGCAGACAGCCCTACAATGAGCAGTTCTTC	CASRQPYNEQFF
TRBV27	TRBD1	.	TRBJ1-2	13	TGTGCCAGCTCCTTCACAGGGGGGAATGGCTACACCTTC	CASSFTGGNGYTF
TRBV3-1/TRBV3-2	TRBD1	.	TRBJ1-2	14	TGTGCCAGCAGCCAATACGGGACAGACTATGGCTACACCTTC	CASSQYGTDYGYTF
TRBV12-3/TRBV12-4	TRBD1	many	TRBJ1-2	13	TGTGCCAGCAGTACGGGACAGGGATATGGCTACACCTTC	CASSTGQGYGYTF
TRBV25-1	.	.	TRBJ1-2	12	TGTGCCACCTCGGCAGGGAACTATGGCTACACCTTC	CATSAGNYGYTF
TRBV5-4	TRBD1	.	TRBJ1-2	15	TGTGCCAGCAGCTCCCAGGGGCAGGGGGGCTATGGCTACACCTTC	CASSSQGQGGYGYTF
TRBV7-9	.	.	TRBJ2-7	12	TGTGCCAGCGCTATTTATCCCTACGAGCAGTACTTC	CASAIYPYEQYF
TRBV30	.	few	TRBJ1-2	14	TGTGCCTGGAGTACCCGACAAACACCCTATGGCTACACCTTC	CAWSTRQTPYGYTF
TRBV5-1	TRBD1	once	TRBJ1-3	14	TGCGCCAGCCGATCCGGGACAGGGGGAAACACCATATATTTT	CASRSGTGGNTIYF
TRBV7-2	TRBD1	few	TRBJ2-7	16	TGTGCCAGCAGCTTCTCCTGGGACAGGGGTTCCTACGAGCAGTACTTC	CASSFSWDRGSYEQYF
TRBV6-2/TRBV6-3	TRBD1	.	TRBJ1-6	16	TGTGCCAGCAGTGGCGGGACAGGGAAGAGTAATTCACCCCTCCACTTT	CASSGGTGKSNSPLHF
TRBV2	TRBD1	.	TRBJ2-7	17	TGTGCCAGCAGTGTTAATTCCGGCCGGGACAGATCCTACGAGCAGTACTTC	CASSVNSGRDRSYEQYF
TRBV4-2	TRBD2	few	TRBJ2-1	17	TGTGCCAGCAGCCAAGATTACCTAGCGGGGGGCTACAATGAGCAGTTCTTC	CASSQDYLAGGYNEQFF
TRBV6-5	TRBD1	.	TRBJ1-1	14	TGTGCCAGCAGCGCCGGGACAGGGGGCACTGAAGCTTTCTTT	CASSAGTGGTEAFF
TRBV29-1	.	.	TRBJ2-2	14	TGCAGCGTCTTTCTTGTGTTGAACACCGGGGAGCTGTTTTTT	CSVFLVLNTGELFF
TRBV5-6	TRBD1	.	TRBJ2-5	14	TGTGCCAGCAGCTTGGGGTACAGGGGGGAGACCCAGTACTTC	CASSLGYRGETQYF
TRBV7-2	TRBD2	.	TRBJ2-1	16	TGTGCCAGCAGCAAAGGGCGGGACTACTATTTCGATGAGCAGTTCTTC	CASSKGRDYYFDEQFF
TRBV27	.	once	TRBJ2-3	16	TGTGCCAGCATCCTCTTAATTAGCTCGGGGACAGATACGCAGTATTTT	CASILLISSGTDTQYF
TRBV28	.	.	TRBJ1-5	12	TGTGCCAGCGTGGACAGTAATCAGCCCCAGCATTTT	CASVDSNQPQHF
TRBV7-9	.	.	TRBJ1-4	14	TGTGCCAGCAGCTTACGACGGAGTAATGAAAAACTGTTTTTT	CASSLRRSNEKLFF
TRBV9	TRBD1	.	TRBJ1-3	18	TGTGCCAGCAGCGTAGACCCACAGGGGGCATATTCGGGAAACACCATATATTTT	CASSVDPQGAYSGNTIYF
TRBV7-9	TRBD1	.	TRBJ2-2	17	TGTGCCAGCAGCTTAGCAGTGGGACAGGGGGACACCGGGGAGCTGTTTTTT	CASSLAVGQGDTGELFF
TRBV19	.	.	TRBJ1-6	15	TGTGCCAGTAGTATGGTGGGCAACCATAATTCACCCCTCCACTTT	CASSMVGNHNSPLHF
TRBV6-1	.	.	TRBJ1-5	15	TGTGCCAGCAGTGGTGGCCTGTATAGCAATCAGCCCCAGCATTTT	CASSGGLYSNQPQHF
TRBV7-2	.	.	TRBJ2-1	15	TGTGCCAGCAGCACGACAGTAGGAGCCTACAATGAGCAGTTCTTC	CASSTTVGAYNEQFF
TRBV7-8	.	.	TRBJ2-7	12	TGTGCCAGCAGCTTCAACAGGGAGAAGCAGTACTTC	CASSFNREKQYF
TRBV3-1/TRBV3-2	TRBD1	.	TRBJ2-1	14	TGTGCCAGCAGCAGGAGGACAGGGCACAATGAGCAGTTCTTC	CASSRRTGHNEQFF
TRBV12-5	TRBD1	.	TRBJ1-3	15	TGTGCTAGTGGTGGGGGGACAGGGGAAGGAAACACCATATATTTT	CASGGGTGEGNTIYF
TRBV3-1/TRBV3-2	TRBD1	.	TRBJ2-7	17	TGTGCCAGCAGCCAAAGGGGCCAGGGGGCACGGAGCTACGAGCAGTACTTC	CASSQRGQGARSYEQYF
TRBV4-1	TRBD2	.	TRBJ2-5	18	TGCGCCAGCGCCCCGGGTCTGGCGGGGGGCCCCTTACAAGAGACCCAGTACTTC	CASAPGLAGGPLQETQYF
TRBV11-2	.	.	TRBJ2-7	15	TGTGCCAGCAGCTTTATTAGGGAGTCTGAATACGAGCAGTACTTC	CASSFIRESEYEQYF
TRBV7-9	TRBD2	.	TRBJ2-5	18	TGTGCCAGCAGCAAATCTTCGGGGACTAGCGGGGACGAAGAGACCCAGTACTTC	CASSKSSGTSGDEETQYF
TRBV27	.	.	TRBJ1-6	15	TGTGCCAGCAGTTTAGGGCAGGGGTATAATTCACCCCTCCACTTT	CASSLGQGYNSPLHF
TRBV15	.	.	TRBJ1-3	13	TGTGCCACCAGCGGACAGTCTGGAAACACCATATATTTT	CATSGQSGNTIYF
TRBV9	.	.	TRBJ1-1	16	TGTGCCAGCAGCCCTCGGGGGGGCCCCTTGAACACTGAAGCTTTCTTT	CASSPRGGPLNTEAFF
TRBV18	TRBD1	.	TRBJ1-1	13	TGTGCCAGCTCCCACCGGGACAGCCCTGAAGCTTTCTTT	CASSHRDSPEAFF
TRBV6-4	TRBD1	.	TRBJ2-7	14	TGTGCCAGCAGCCCGGGGACAGGGTCCTACGAGCAGTACTTC	CASSPGTGSYEQYF
TRBV6-5	TRBD1	.	TRBJ1-2	13	TGTGCCAGCAGTTACAGGGGGCGTGATGGCTACACCTTC	CASSYRGRDGYTF
TRBV6-5	TRBD1	once	TRBJ1-1	13	TGTGCCAGCAGACGGACAGGGAGCCCTGAAGCTTTCTTT	CASRRTGSPEAFF
TRBV10-3	TRBD1	.	TRBJ1-2	11	TGTGCCATCAGTGGGGACAGGGGCTACACCTTC	CAISGDRGYTF
TRBV5-4	.	once	TRBJ2-1	19	TGTGCCAGCAGCTTGGCCCTCGGGGCGGGGACGAGCTCCTACAATGAGCAGTTCTTC	CASSLALGAGTSSYNEQFF
TRBV9	.	.	TRBJ2-7	14	TGTGCCAGCAGCGTAGAATTGGGGCCCTACGAGCAGTACTTC	CASSVELGPYEQYF